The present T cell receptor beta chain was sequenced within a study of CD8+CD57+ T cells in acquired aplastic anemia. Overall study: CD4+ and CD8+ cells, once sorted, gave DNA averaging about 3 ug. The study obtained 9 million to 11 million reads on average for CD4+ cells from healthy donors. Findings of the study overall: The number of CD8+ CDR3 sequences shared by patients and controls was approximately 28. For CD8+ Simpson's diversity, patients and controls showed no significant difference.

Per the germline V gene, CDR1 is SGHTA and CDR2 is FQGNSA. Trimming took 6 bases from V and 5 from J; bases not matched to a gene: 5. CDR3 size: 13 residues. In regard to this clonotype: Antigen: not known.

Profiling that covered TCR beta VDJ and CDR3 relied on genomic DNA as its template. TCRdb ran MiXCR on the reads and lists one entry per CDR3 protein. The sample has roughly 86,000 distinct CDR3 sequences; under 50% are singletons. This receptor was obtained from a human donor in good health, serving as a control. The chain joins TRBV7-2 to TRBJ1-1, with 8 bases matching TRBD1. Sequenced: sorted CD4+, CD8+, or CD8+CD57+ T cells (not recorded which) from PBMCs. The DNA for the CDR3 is TGTGCCAGCAGAGGACAGGGTGGGACTGAAGCTTTCTTT. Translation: CASRGQGGTEAFF.